This record looks at one TCR beta chain sequence and its context. Its specificity is unknown. Investigators merged groups given second doses at roughly 4 or roughly 12 weeks. This CDR3 is built from 13 residues. Per germline, CDR1 MNHEY and CDR2 SVGAGI. V shed 2 bases and J shed 5 bases, with 9 bases lying between them. This sample is drawn from a study of T cell responses to AZD1222 COVID-19 vaccine. Study-wide points: Donors skewed white British and female; clonal diversity was possibly underestimated. Rises in breadth and depth of Spike-specific TCRs came after two AZD1222 doses. Only 5 or 6 AZD1222 recipients tested seropositive at baseline.

Only in-frame clones appear in the TCRdb table, and some are missing; sequencing was by immunoSEQ multiplex PCR. The data show around 110,000 clones, with 75% to 95% seen just once and roughly 6% held by the top ten. The rearrangement links TRBV6-5 to TRBJ1-1; D not certain. Sample: peripheral blood, taken 28 days after the second AZD1222 dose. The clonotype comes from an adult who received the AZD1222 COVID-19 vaccine. For the CDR3, the DNA is TGTGCCAGCAGTTACGAAGGTGGGACTGAAGCTTTCTTT. Amino acid sequence: CASSYEGGTEAFF.